The 15 T cell receptor beta chains below were found in one sample sequenced in a study of liver allograft versus peripheral blood T cells. Study-wide context: T cell receptor repertoires in transplanted livers were compared with those in recipients' peripheral blood.

MiXCR, run by TCRdb on the reads, gives a single entry per CDR3 protein. Counted here are over 10,000 distinct CDR3 sequences, roughly 18% occurring once; the ten biggest clones make up roughly 2%. These receptors came from a human patient who had a liver transplant. Certain T cells may be donor cells from the graft.

Ten or more counts support this clonotype. The rearrangement joins TRBV19 to TRBJ2-7; TRBD2 aligns across 10 bases. The germline V gene encodes CDR1 LNHDA and CDR2 SQIVND (reference sequence). The ends lost 6 bases at V and 2 bases at J; junction bases unmatched: 7. The CDR3 is 15 residues long. CDR3 coding DNA: TGTGCCAGTAGGATGAGCGGGAGGGAAACCTACGAGCAGTACTTC. Encoded protein: CASRMSGRETYEQYF. Supplemented by reference TRBV19 and TRBJ2-7, the full variable domain reads DGGITQSPKYLFRKEGQNVTLSCEQNLNHDAMYWYRQDPGQGLRLIYYSQIVNDFQKGDIAEGYSVSREKKESFPLTVTSAQKNPTAFYLCASRMSGRETYEQYFGPGTRLTVT.

In this sample, this clonotype is medium-sized (0.01 to 0.1%). The rearrangement links TRBV6-2 or TRBV6-3 to TRBJ2-1; D unclear. Trimming stripped 6 bases from V and 2 bases from J, with 8 bases between. Germline V gene lookup returns CDR1 MNHEY and CDR2 SVGEGT. CDR3 length: 13 amino acids. The CDR3 sequence: CASRVVAYNEQFF. In DNA form, the CDR3 reads TGTGCCAGCAGAGTGGTAGCCTACAATGAGCAGTTCTTC.

This clonotype was recorded a few times. V is TRBV20-1 and J is TRBJ2-1; 13 bases align to TRBD2. Germline CDR1 reads DFQATT; CDR2 reads SNEGSKA (reference sequence). Germline trimming cut 6 bases from V and 0 bases from J; bases unmatched to any gene: 8. The CDR3 sequence is 17 residues long. The CDR3 spells CSAPILAGGPSYNEQFF. The CDR3 nucleotides read TGCAGTGCCCCGATACTAGCGGGAGGGCCCTCCTACAATGAGCAGTTCTTC.

The gene calls are TRBV7-9 and TRBJ2-3; 9 bases match TRBD1. Germline assignment: CDR1 SEHNR and CDR2 FQNEAQ (reference sequence). The CDR3 spans 14 residues. V shed 3 bases, J shed 3 bases, and the junction held 1 base outside the gene matches. CDR3 nucleotides: TGTGCCAGCAGCTTCGGACAGGGGACAGATACGCAGTATTTT. As protein: CASSFGQGTDTQYF. Full variable domain (rest looked up from reference TRBV7-9 and TRBJ2-3): DTGVSQNPRHKITKRGQNVTFRCDPISEHNRLYWYRQTLGQGPEFLTYFQNEAQLEKSRLLSDRFSAERPKGSFSTLEIQRTEQGDSAMYLCASSFGQGTDTQYFGPGTRLTVL.

At least ten counts were recorded for this clonotype. The rearrangement links TRBV5-6 to TRBJ2-1; 8 nucleotides match TRBD1. Trimming cost V 8 bases and J 0 bases; bases outside gene matches: 7. Germline V CDR1 and CDR2: SGHDT, YYEEEE. The CDR3 totals 15 residues. The CDR3 DNA follows: TGTGCCAGTACCAGGGGGCTCAGCTCCTACAATGAGCAGTTCTTC. This gives the protein CASTRGLSSYNEQFF.

This chain joins TRBV6-6 and TRBJ2-1; TRBD1 agrees at 7 bases. Germline lookup yields CDR1 MNHNY and CDR2 SVGAGI (reference sequence). The CDR3 loop spans 17 amino acids. V trimming: 0 bases; J trimming: 4 bases; junction bases outside the gene matches: 9. CDR3 in amino acids: CASSYSDSGGTYNEQFF. The CDR3 bases are TGTGCCAGCAGTTACTCGGATTCAGGGGGAACGTACAATGAGCAGTTCTTC.

The chain combines TRBV9 with TRBJ1-4, with D hard to call. This CDR3 spans 14 amino acids. The germline gives CDR1 SGDLS, CDR2 YYNGEE. Trimming took 0 bases from V and 5 from J, leaving 8 bases between them. This chain's CDR3 is CASSVGVQNEKLFF. The CDR3 DNA reads TGTGCCAGCAGCGTAGGGGTTCAGAATGAAAAACTGTTTTTT.

The V call is TRBV27, the J call TRBJ2-2; weak D call: TRBD2 (5 bases). Germline values: CDR1 MNHEY, CDR2 SMNVEV (reference sequence). Deletions cut 6 bases from V and 4 bases from J, with 15 bases between. The CDR3 loop spans 15 amino acids. CDR3 amino acids: CASSLIASGTGELFF. Written as DNA, the CDR3 is TGTGCCAGCAGCCTTATAGCGTCGGGCACCGGGGAGCTGTTTTTT.

Ten or more counts support this clonotype. This chain joins TRBV7-2 and TRBJ1-5; 11 positions agree with TRBD1. The germline CDR1 and CDR2 sequences are SGHTA and FQGNSA. Trimming took 4 bases from V and 5 from J; bases not matched to a gene: 4. The CDR3 runs 15 residues. This chain's CDR3 is CASSYGTGGDQPQHF. The CDR3 nucleotides read TGTGCCAGCAGCTACGGGACAGGGGGTGATCAGCCCCAGCATTTT. The variable domain in full, with the rest retrieved from reference TRBV7-2 and TRBJ1-5, is GAGVSQSPSNKVTEKGKDVELRCDPISGHTALYWYRQSLGQGLEFLIYFQGNSAPDKSGLPSDRFSAERTGGSVSTLTIQRTQQEDSAVYLCASSYGTGGDQPQHFGDGTRLSIL.

This clonotype appeared a few times. The chain employs TRBV5-4 and TRBJ2-5; D may be TRBD2 (5 bases). The V end was cut by 4 bases, the J end by 2 bases, with 12 bases between. The CDR3 spans 14 residues. Germline CDR1 is SGHNT and CDR2 is YYREEE (reference sequence). The CDR3 nucleotides read TGTGCCAGCAGCGAAGGACTGGCACAAGAGACCCAGTACTTC. It codes for CASSEGLAQETQYF.

The genes are TRBV5-4 and TRBJ2-1; a weak D match, TRBD2 (6 bases). V lost 2 bases and J 0 bases, leaving 9 bases between the germline ends. Germline V gene data show CDR1 as SGHNT and CDR2 as YYREEE (reference sequence). There are 15 residues in the CDR3. CDR3 bases: TGTGCCAGCAGCTTATTCGGGAGCTCCTACAATGAGCAGTTCTTC. This sequence encodes CASSLFGSSYNEQFF.

This clonotype was seen repeatedly, ten times or more. J is TRBJ1-6 and V is TRBV19; 7 bases match TRBD1. J lost 7 bases, V lost 6 bases, and 6 bases had no gene match. The CDR3 length is 14 residues. Per the germline V gene, CDR1 is LNHDA and CDR2 is SQIVND (reference sequence). CDR3 protein: CASSPGQWNSPLHF. The CDR3 DNA follows: TGTGCCAGTAGCCCGGGACAGTGGAATTCACCCCTCCACTTT. The variable domain in full, with the rest retrieved from reference TRBV19 and TRBJ1-6, is DGGITQSPKYLFRKEGQNVTLSCEQNLNHDAMYWYRQDPGQGLRLIYYSQIVNDFQKGDIAEGYSVSREKKESFPLTVTSAQKNPTAFYLCASSPGQWNSPLHFGNGTRLTVT.

This clonotype was counted many times. The chain has TRBV7-2 and TRBJ1-6; D is perhaps TRBD1 (5 bases). The CDR3 covers 11 residues. V lost 11 bases and J lost 8, with 10 bases in between. Looked up from germline, CDR1 is SGHTA and CDR2 is FQGNSA. The CDR3 protein is CAAGGDSPLHF. In nucleotides, the CDR3 is TGTGCCGCGGGGGGGGATTCACCCCTCCACTTT.

This clonotype is medium-sized by share. The chain links TRBV10-3 to TRBJ1-2; D is unclear. The CDR3 extends over 14 amino acids. V shed 4 bases and J shed 5 bases, with 14 bases lying between them. The germline V gene has CDR1 ENHRY and CDR2 SYGVKD. The DNA for the CDR3 is TGTGCCATCAGTGCCATGGCAGCGGGGTATGGCTACACCTTC. Translating gives CAISAMAAGYGYTF.

Many counts were recorded for this clonotype. V and J are TRBV7-9 and TRBJ2-7, with 10 bases fitting TRBD1. The CDR3 runs 14 residues. Germline V gene sequence: CDR1 SEHNR, CDR2 FQNEAQ (reference sequence). V trimming: 3 bases; J trimming: 7 bases; junction bases outside the gene matches: 6. The CDR3 DNA sequence: TGTGCCAGCAGCTTCGGGACAGGGGATGGGGAGCAGTACTTC. Protein product: CASSFGTGDGEQYF.